This TCR beta chain was recorded in a study of beta chain features in type 1 diabetes. Study-wide points: Shorter TCRB CDR3s, moderately but significantly so, marked every one of the four CD4+ subsets in Type 1 diabetes patients.

As regards this clone: What it recognizes is unknown.

Trimming at V came to 0 bases and at J to 7 bases, leaving 4 bases not matched to a gene. Germline V gene sequence: CDR1 LGHNA, CDR2 YSLEER. The CDR3 consists of 15 residues. Every isolated RNA sample was fully reverse transcribed, so sequencing captured expressed TCRB transcripts. Repertoires were generated with immunoSEQ multiplex PCR, while TCRdb's copy carries only in-frame clones and drops some. The sample includes about 340,000 clones, about a tenth of them seen just once. Sequencing was performed on central memory CD4+ T cells from blood. This rearrangement joins TRBV4-3 to TRBJ2-1, with 9 bases lining up with TRBD1. The clonotype comes from a man aged 30-40 years with type 1 diabetes. CDR3 bases: TGCGCCAGCAGCCAAGACACAGGGGGCGGAAATGAGCAGTTCTTC. Translating it yields CASSQDTGGGNEQFF.